Listed below are T cell receptor beta chains from one sample, sequenced in a study of shared clonotypes between healthy human individuals. Sequenced by immunoSEQ multiplex PCR; TCRdb stores in-frame clones only, minus some. Of 2 million or so clones detected, about 94% appear once; the ten largest clones hold 0.85% to 1.3%. The sample consisted of naive CD8+ T cells sorted from blood. The receptors were sampled from a man between 18 and 29 years old in good health. The CDR3 runs from the conserved cysteine through the conserved F or W. A D gene is named only where the DNA matches it firmly. Clone size, where shown, is once, few, many, or a class for clones that have expanded.

TRBV5-1,once,TRBJ1-2,.,CASSLVSPDNYGYTF,TGCGCCAGCAGCTTGGTCTCCCCGGACAACTATGGCTACACCTTC
TRBV27,.,TRBJ1-1,.,CASSLGGLAFF,TGTGCCAGCAGTTTGGGAGGGCTGGCTTTCTTT
TRBV6-5,.,TRBJ2-7,.,CASSSGLTYEQYF,TGTGCCAGCAGCTCCGGACTAACCTACGAGCAGTACTTC
TRBV27,.,TRBJ2-2,TRBD1,CASSLLYGQGSTGELFF,TGTGCCAGCAGTTTATTATACGGACAGGGGAGCACCGGGGAGCTGTTTTTT
TRBV19,once,TRBJ1-6,.,CASREQTFLNSPLHF,TGTGCCAGTAGGGAACAGACGTTCCTAAATTCACCCCTCCACTTT
TRBV25-1,.,TRBJ1-1,.,CASRDELNTEAFF,TGTGCCAGCAGGGACGAATTGAACACTGAAGCTTTCTTT
TRBV6-6,.,TRBJ1-5,TRBD1,CASSGLDRPTNQPQHF,TGTGCCAGCAGTGGCCTGGACAGGCCTACCAATCAGCCCCAGCATTTT
TRBV27,.,TRBJ2-7,.,CASSATLGVGVYEQYF,TGTGCCAGCAGTGCAACCCTGGGCGTGGGAGTCTACGAGCAGTACTTC
TRBV6-5,.,TRBJ2-3,.,CASSYLGATDTQYF,TGTGCCAGCAGTTACCTAGGGGCCACAGATACGCAGTATTTT
TRBV29-1,.,TRBJ2-3,TRBD2,CSVRGGSTDTQYF,TGCAGCGTTCGGGGGGGTAGCACAGATACGCAGTATTTT
TRBV7-2,.,TRBJ2-5,.,CASSLVSAPRETQYF,TGTGCCAGCAGCTTAGTAAGCGCACCCAGAGAGACCCAGTACTTC
TRBV7-9,.,TRBJ2-5,TRBD1,CASSPPGGAETQYF,TGTGCCAGCAGCCCCCCAGGGGGCGCAGAGACCCAGTACTTC
TRBV11-2,.,TRBJ2-7,TRBD1,CASSLGRTGIYEQYF,TGTGCCAGCAGCTTAGGAAGGACAGGGATTTACGAGCAGTACTTC
TRBV6-5,once,TRBJ1-2,.,CASSYSDSFYGYTF,TGTGCCAGCAGTTACTCGGACAGCTTCTATGGCTACACCTTC
TRBV6-6,.,TRBJ2-2,TRBD1,CASSPPDRDITGELFF,TGTGCCAGCAGTCCCCCGGACAGGGATATAACCGGGGAGCTGTTTTTT
TRBV6-1,.,TRBJ2-7,.,CASNVYEQYF,TGTGCCAGCAACGTCTACGAGCAGTACTTC
TRBV11-2,.,TRBJ1-1,.,CASSLDKGTGSTEAFF,TGTGCCAGCAGCCTCGATAAAGGCACAGGGTCGACTGAAGCTTTCTTT
TRBV7-2,.,TRBJ2-5,.,CASSPPWASQETQYF,TGTGCCAGCAGCCCCCCCTGGGCTTCACAAGAGACCCAGTACTTC
TRBV9,.,TRBJ2-3,TRBD2,CASSVTGLAADTQYF,TGTGCCAGCAGCGTCACGGGACTAGCAGCAGATACGCAGTATTTT
TRBV7-2,.,TRBJ2-7,TRBD2,CASSFFLAGTYEQYF,TGTGCCAGCAGCTTCTTCCTAGCGGGGACCTACGAGCAGTACTTC
TRBV2,.,TRBJ1-1,.,CASSRAGTSGSSNTEAFF,TGTGCCAGCAGTAGGGCCGGGACATCGGGGAGTTCGAACACTGAAGCTTTCTTT
TRBV4-3,.,TRBJ2-7,.,CASSQDADLSYEQYF,TGCGCCAGCAGCCAAGATGCCGACCTCTCCTACGAGCAGTACTTC
TRBV2,once,TRBJ2-5,TRBD2,CASISGTSGETQYF,TGTGCCAGCATCTCCGGGACTAGCGGGGAGACCCAGTACTTC
TRBV6-6,.,TRBJ2-3,.,CASSYGDTTDTQYF,TGTGCCAGCAGTTACGGGGACACCACAGATACGCAGTATTTT
TRBV13,once,TRBJ1-6,.,CASSLYMDSYNSPLHF,TGTGCCAGCAGCTTATATATGGATTCCTATAATTCACCCCTCCACTTT
TRBV7-2,.,TRBJ1-1,.,CASSLPGVNTEAFF,TGTGCCAGCAGCCTGCCCGGTGTGAACACTGAAGCTTTCTTT
TRBV13,.,TRBJ1-1,.,CASSLVGGGTEAFF,TGTGCCAGCAGCTTAGTGGGGGGAGGCACTGAAGCTTTCTTT
TRBV10-2,.,TRBJ2-1,TRBD2,CASSESGGPSNEQFF,TGCGCCAGCAGTGAGAGCGGGGGGCCTTCCAATGAGCAGTTCTTC
TRBV5-4,.,TRBJ2-7,.,CASSLGSDGSYEQYF,TGTGCCAGCAGCTTGGGTTCAGATGGATCCTACGAGCAGTACTTC
TRBV15,.,TRBJ1-4,TRBD1,CATSRDRTGAGEKLFF,TGTGCCACCAGCAGAGATAGGACAGGGGCGGGTGAAAAACTGTTTTTT
TRBV13,.,TRBJ2-7,.,CASSSGKNEQYF,TGTGCCAGCAGCTCGGGCAAGAACGAGCAGTACTTC
TRBV6-1,.,TRBJ2-1,TRBD1,CASSERGQGGGNEQFF,TGTGCCAGCAGTGAAAGGGGACAGGGGGGAGGCAATGAGCAGTTCTTC
TRBV30,.,TRBJ2-7,.,CAWGRLDSYEQYF,TGTGCCTGGGGAAGACTCGACTCCTACGAGCAGTACTTC
TRBV18,.,TRBJ2-7,TRBD2,CASSPRDGGAYEQYF,TGTGCCAGCTCACCACGAGATGGGGGGGCCTACGAGCAGTACTTC
TRBV10-3,once,TRBJ1-1,TRBD1,CAIGTGSTEAFF,TGTGCCATCGGGACAGGTTCCACTGAAGCTTTCTTT
TRBV5-5,once,TRBJ1-6,.,CASSLAKQGLGSDNSPLHF,TGTGCCAGCAGCTTGGCCAAACAGGGACTCGGGTCGGATAATTCACCCCTCCACTTT
TRBV10-2,.,TRBJ2-1,TRBD2,CASIIGWGRDYNEQFF,TGCGCCAGCATCATTGGCTGGGGGAGGGACTACAATGAGCAGTTCTTC
TRBV7-9,.,TRBJ1-4,.,CASNRREDNEKLFF,TGTGCCAGCAACAGAAGGGAGGATAATGAAAAACTGTTTTTT